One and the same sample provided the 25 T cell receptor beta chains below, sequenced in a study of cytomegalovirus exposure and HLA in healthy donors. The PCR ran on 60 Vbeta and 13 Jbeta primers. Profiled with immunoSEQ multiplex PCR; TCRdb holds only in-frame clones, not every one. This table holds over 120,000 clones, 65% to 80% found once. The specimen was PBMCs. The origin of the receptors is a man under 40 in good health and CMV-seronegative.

The CDR3 DNA is TGTGCCAGCAGAGGGACAGTCTACGAGCAGTACTTC. It translates to CASRGTVYEQYF. The chain combines TRBV28 with TRBJ2-7; 7 bases agree with TRBD1. The germline V gene encodes CDR1 MDHEN and CDR2 SYDVKM. This CDR3 has 12 residues. Trimming at V came to 6 bases and at J to 3 bases, leaving 2 bases not matched to a gene.

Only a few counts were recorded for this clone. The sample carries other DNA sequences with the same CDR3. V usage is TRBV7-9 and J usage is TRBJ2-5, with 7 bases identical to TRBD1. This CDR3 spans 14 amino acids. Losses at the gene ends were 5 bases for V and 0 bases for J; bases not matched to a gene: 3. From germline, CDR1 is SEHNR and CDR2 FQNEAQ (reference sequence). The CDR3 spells CASSRGQNQETQYF. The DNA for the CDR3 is TGTGCCAGCAGCCGGGGACAGAACCAAGAGACCCAGTACTTC.

CDR3 in amino acids: CASSLVSRYEQYF. CDR3 nucleotides: TGTGCCAGCAGCTTAGTCAGTCGTTACGAGCAGTACTTC. The chain has TRBV7-9 and TRBJ2-7; D is unclear. Trimming shortened V by 1 base and J by 4 bases, and 8 bases separated the two germline ends. Looked up from germline, CDR1 is SEHNR and CDR2 is FQNEAQ (reference sequence). This CDR3 spans 13 amino acids.

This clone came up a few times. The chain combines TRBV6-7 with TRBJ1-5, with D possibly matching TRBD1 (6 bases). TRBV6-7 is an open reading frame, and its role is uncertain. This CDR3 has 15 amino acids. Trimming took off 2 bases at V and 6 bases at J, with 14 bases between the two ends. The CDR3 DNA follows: TGTGCCAGCAGTTACGTTCCAGGGGTCACTCAGCCCCAGCATTTT. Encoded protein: CASSYVPGVTQPQHF.

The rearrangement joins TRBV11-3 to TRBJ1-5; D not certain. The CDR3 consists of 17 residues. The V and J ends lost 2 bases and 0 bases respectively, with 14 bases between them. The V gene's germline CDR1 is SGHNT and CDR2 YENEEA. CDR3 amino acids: CASSLIGRTYSNQPQHF. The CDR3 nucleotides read TGTGCCAGCAGCTTAATAGGCAGGACTTATAGCAATCAGCCCCAGCATTTT.

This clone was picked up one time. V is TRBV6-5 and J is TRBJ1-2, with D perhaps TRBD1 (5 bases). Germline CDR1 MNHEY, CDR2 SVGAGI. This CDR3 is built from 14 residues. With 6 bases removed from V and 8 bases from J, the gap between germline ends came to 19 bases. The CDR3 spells CASSRLSRGQGYTF. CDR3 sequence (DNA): TGTGCCAGCAGCCGGCTAAGTAGGGGCCAAGGCTACACCTTC.

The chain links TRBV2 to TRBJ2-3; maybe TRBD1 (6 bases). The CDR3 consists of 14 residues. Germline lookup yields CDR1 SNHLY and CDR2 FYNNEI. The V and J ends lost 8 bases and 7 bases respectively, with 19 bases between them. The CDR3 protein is CASCRDTASYTQYF. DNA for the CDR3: TGTGCCAGCTGCCGGGACACCGCATCGTATACGCAGTATTTT.

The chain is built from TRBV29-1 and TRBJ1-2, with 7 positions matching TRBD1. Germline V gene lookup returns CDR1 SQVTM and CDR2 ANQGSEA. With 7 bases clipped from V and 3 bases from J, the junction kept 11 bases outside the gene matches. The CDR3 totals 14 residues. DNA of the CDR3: TGCAGCGCCCTGACAGGGAGACTCCACTATGGCTACACCTTC. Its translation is CSALTGRLHYGYTF.

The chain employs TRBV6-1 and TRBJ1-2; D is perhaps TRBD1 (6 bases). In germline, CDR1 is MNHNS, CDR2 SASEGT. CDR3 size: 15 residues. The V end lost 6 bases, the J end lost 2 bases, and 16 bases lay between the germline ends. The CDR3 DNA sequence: TGTGCCAGCAGGGGGGCGGGGGCGCAGAACTATGGCTACACCTTC. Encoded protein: CASRGAGAQNYGYTF.

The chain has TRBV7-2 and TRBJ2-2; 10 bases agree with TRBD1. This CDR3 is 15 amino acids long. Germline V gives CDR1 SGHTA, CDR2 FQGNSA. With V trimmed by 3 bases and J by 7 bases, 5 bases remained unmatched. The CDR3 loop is CASSFGTGVFGELFF. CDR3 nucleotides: TGTGCCAGCAGCTTCGGGACAGGGGTTTTCGGGGAGCTGTTTTTT.

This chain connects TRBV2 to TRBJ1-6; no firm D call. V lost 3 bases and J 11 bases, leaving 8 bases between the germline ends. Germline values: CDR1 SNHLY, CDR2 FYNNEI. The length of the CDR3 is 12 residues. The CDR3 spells CASSEEEAPLHF. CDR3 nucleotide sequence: TGTGCCAGCAGTGAGGAGGAGGCACCCCTCCACTTT.

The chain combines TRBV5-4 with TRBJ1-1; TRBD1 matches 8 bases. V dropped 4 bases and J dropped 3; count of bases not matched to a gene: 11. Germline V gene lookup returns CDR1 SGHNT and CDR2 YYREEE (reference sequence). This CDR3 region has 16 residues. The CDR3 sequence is CASSRSTGVHDTEAFF. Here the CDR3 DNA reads TGTGCCAGCAGCCGTTCGACAGGGGTTCACGACACTGAAGCTTTCTTT. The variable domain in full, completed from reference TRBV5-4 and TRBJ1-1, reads ETGVTQSPTHLIKTRGQQVTLRCSSQSGHNTVSWYQQALGQGPQFIFQYYREEENGRGNFPPRFSGLQFPNYSSELNVNALELDDSALYLCASSRSTGVHDTEAFFGQGTRLTVV.

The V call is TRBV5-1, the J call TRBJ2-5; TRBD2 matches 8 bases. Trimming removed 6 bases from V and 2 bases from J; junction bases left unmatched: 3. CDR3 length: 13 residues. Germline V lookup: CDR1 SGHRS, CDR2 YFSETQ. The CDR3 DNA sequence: TGCGCCAGCACCGGGGGGGTTCAAGAGACCCAGTACTTC. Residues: CASTGGVQETQYF.

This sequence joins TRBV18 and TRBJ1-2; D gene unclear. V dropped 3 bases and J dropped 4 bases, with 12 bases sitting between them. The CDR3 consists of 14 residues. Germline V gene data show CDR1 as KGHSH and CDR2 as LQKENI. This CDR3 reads CASSPGGIGYGYTF. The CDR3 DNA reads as TGTGCCAGCTCACCGGGAGGAATCGGCTATGGCTACACCTTC.

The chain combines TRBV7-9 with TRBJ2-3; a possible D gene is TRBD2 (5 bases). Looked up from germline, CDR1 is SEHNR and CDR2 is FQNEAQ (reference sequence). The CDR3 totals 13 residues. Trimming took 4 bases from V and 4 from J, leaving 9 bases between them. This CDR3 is CASSYQEADTQYF. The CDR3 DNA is TGTGCCAGCAGCTACCAGGAGGCAGATACGCAGTATTTT.

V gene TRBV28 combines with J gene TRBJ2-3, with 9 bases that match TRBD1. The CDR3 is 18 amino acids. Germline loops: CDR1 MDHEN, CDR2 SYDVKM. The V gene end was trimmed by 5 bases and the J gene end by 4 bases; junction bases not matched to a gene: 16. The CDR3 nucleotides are TGTGCCAGCAGTCGCCTGGACAGGGGCGGCGGTATAGCAGATACGCAGTATTTT. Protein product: CASSRLDRGGGIADTQYF.

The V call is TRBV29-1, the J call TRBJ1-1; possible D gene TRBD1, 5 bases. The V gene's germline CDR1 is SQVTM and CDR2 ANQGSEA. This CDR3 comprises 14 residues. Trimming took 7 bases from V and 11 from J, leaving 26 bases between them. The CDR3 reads CSAHDGQGLRWAFF. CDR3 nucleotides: TGCAGCGCGCACGACGGGCAGGGCTTAAGGTGGGCTTTCTTT.

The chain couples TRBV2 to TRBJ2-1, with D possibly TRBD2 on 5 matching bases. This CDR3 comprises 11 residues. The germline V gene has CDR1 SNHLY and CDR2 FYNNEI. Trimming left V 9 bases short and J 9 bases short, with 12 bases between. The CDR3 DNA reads TGTGCCAGACGCGAGGGAGTTGAGCAGTTCTTC. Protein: CARREGVEQFF.

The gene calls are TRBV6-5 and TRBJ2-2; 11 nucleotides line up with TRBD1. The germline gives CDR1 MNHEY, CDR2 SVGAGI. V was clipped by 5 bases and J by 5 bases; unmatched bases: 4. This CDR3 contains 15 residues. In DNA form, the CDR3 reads TGTGCCAGCAGTCGGGACAGGGGGGTGACCGGGGAGCTGTTTTTT. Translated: CASSRDRGVTGELFF.

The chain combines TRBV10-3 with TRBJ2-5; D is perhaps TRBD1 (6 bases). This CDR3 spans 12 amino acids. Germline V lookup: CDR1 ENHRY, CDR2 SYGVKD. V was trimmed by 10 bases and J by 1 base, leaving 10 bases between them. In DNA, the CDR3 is TGTGCCACCCAAGGGGGCCAAGAGACCCAGTACTTC. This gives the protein CATQGGQETQYF.

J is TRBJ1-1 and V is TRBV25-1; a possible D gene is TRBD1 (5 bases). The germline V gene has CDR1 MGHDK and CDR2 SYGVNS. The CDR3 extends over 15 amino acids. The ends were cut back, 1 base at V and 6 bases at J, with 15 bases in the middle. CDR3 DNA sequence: TGTGCCAGCAGTGAATTGGAAGGGGCGCAGGCTGAAGCTTTCTTT. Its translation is CASSELEGAQAEAFF.

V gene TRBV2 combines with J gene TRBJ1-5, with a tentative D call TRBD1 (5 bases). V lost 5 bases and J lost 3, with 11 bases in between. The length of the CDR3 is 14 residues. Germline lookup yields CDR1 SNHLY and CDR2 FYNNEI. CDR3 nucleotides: TGTGCCAGCAGTCCGACAGTCTACAATCAGCCCCAGCATTTT. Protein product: CASSPTVYNQPQHF. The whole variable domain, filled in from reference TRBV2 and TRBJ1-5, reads EPEVTQTPSHQVTQMGQEVILRCVPISNHLYFYWYRQILGQKVEFLVSFYNNEISEKSEIFDDQFSVERPDGSNFTLKIRSTKLEDSAMYFCASSPTVYNQPQHFGDGTRLSIL.

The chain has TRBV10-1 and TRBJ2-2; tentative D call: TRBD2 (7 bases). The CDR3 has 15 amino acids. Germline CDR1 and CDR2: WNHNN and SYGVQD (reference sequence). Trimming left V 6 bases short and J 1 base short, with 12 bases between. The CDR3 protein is CASSEGGLNTGELFF. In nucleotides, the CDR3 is TGCGCCAGCAGCGAGGGGGGGTTGAACACCGGGGAGCTGTTTTTT.

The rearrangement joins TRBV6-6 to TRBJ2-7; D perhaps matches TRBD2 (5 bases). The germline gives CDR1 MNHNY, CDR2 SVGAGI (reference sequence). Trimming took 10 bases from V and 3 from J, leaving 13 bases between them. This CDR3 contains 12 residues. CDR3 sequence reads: CATSGVGYEQYF. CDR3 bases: TGTGCCACATCCGGGGTGGGCTACGAGCAGTACTTC.

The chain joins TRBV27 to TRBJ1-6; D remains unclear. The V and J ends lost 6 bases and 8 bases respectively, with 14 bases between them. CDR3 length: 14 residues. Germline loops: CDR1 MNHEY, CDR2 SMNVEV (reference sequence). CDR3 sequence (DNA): TGTGCCAGCAGCCCTAAGCTCCTCCATTCACCCCTCCACTTT. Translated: CASSPKLLHSPLHF.